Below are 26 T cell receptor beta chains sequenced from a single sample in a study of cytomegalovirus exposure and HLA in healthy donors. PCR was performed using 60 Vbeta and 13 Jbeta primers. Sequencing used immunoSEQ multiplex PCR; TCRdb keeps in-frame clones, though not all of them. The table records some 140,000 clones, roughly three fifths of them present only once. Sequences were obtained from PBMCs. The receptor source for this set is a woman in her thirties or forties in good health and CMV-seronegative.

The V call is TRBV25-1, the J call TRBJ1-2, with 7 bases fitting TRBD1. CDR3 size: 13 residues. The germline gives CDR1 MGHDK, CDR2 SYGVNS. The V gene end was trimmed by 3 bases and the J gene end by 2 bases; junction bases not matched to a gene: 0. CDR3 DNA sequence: TGTGCCAGCAGTGAGACAGGGAACTATGGCTACACCTTC. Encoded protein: CASSETGNYGYTF.

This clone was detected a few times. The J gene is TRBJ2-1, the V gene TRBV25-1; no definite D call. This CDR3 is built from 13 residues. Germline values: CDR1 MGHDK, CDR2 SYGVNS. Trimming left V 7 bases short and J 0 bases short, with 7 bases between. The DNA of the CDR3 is TGTGCCAGCACGATCAGCTCCTACAATGAGCAGTTCTTC. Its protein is CASTISSYNEQFF. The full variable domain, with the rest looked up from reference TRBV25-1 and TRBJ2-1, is EADIYQTPRYLVIGTGKKITLECSQTMGHDKMYWYQQDPGMELHLIHYSYGVNSTEKGDLSSESTVSRIRTEHFPLTLESARPSHTSQYLCASTISSYNEQFFGPGTRLTVL.

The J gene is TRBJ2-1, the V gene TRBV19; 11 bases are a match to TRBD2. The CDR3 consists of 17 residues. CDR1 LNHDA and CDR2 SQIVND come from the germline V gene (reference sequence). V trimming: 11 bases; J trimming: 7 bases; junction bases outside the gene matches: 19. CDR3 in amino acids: CASSWGSGGVRENEQFF. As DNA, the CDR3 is TGTGCCTCCTCATGGGGTAGCGGGGGGGTTAGAGAAAATGAGCAGTTCTTC.

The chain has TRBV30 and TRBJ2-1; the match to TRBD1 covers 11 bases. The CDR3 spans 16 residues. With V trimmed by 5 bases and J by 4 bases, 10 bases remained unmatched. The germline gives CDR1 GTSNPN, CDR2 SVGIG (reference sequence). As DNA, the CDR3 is TGTGCCTGGCGATATATCGGGACAGGGGGTTACAATGAGCAGTTCTTC. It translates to CAWRYIGTGGYNEQFF.

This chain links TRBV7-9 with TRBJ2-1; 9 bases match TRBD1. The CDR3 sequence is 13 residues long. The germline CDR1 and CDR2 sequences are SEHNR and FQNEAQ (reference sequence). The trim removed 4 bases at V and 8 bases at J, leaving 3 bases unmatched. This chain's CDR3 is CASSSDRGYEQFF. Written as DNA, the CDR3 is TGTGCCAGCAGCTCGGACAGGGGATATGAGCAGTTCTTC.

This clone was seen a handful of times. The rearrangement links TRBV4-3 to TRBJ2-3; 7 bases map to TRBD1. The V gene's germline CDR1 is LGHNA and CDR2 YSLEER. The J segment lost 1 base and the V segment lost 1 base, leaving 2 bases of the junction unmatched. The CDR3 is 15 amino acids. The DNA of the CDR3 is TGCGCCAGCAGCCAAGCAGGACAGGGCACAGATACGCAGTATTTT. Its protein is CASSQAGQGTDTQYF.

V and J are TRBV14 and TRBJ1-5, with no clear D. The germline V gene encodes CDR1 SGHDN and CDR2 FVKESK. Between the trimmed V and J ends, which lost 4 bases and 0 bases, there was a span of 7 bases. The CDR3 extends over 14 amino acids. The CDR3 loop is CASSPLGSNQPQHF. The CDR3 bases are TGTGCCAGCAGCCCGCTAGGTAGCAATCAGCCCCAGCATTTT.

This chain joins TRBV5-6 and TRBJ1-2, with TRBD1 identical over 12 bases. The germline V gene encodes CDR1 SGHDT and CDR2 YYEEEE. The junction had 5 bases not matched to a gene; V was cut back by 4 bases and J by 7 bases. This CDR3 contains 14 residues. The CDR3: CASSPGTGGAGYTF. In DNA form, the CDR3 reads TGTGCCAGCAGCCCTGGGACAGGGGGCGCTGGCTACACCTTC.

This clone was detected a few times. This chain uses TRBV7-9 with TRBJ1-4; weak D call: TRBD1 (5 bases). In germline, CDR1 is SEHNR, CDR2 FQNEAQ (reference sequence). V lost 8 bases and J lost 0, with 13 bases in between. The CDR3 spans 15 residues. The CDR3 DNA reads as TGTGCCAGCTCATTGTACAGGACAACTAATGAAAAACTGTTTTTT. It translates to CASSLYRTTNEKLFF.

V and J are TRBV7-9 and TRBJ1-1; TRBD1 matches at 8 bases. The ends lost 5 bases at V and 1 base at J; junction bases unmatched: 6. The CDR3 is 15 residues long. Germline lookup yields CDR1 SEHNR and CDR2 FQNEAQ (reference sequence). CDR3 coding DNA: TGTGCCAGCAGCCCAAGGACAGGGAGGAACACTGAAGCTTTCTTT. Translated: CASSPRTGRNTEAFF. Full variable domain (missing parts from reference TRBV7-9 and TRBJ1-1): DTGVSQNPRHKITKRGQNVTFRCDPISEHNRLYWYRQTLGQGPEFLTYFQNEAQLEKSRLLSDRFSAERPKGSFSTLEIQRTEQGDSAMYLCASSPRTGRNTEAFFGQGTRLTVV.

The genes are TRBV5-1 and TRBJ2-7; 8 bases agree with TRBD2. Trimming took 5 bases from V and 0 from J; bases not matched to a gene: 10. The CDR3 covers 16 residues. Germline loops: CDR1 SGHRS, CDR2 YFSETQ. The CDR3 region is CASRRGATEISYEQYF. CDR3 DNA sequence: TGCGCCAGCAGGCGGGGGGCGACAGAAATCTCCTACGAGCAGTACTTC. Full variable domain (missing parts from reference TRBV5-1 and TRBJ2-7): KAGVTQTPRYLIKTRGQQVTLSCSPISGHRSVSWYQQTPGQGLQFLFEYFSETQRNKGNFPGRFSGRQFSNSRSEMNVSTLELGDSALYLCASRRGATEISYEQYFGPGTRLTVT.

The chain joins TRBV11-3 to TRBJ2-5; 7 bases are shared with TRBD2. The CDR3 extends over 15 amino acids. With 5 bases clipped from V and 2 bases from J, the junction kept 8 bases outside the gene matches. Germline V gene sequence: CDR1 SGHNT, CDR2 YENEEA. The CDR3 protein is CASSAGERGQETQYF. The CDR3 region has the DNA TGTGCCAGCAGCGCGGGAGAGCGGGGTCAAGAGACCCAGTACTTC. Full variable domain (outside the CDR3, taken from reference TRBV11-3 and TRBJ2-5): EAGVVQSPRYKIIEKKQPVAFWCNPISGHNTLYWYLQNLGQGPELLIRYENEEAVDDSQLPKDRFSAERLKGVDSTLKIQPAELGDSAVYLCASSAGERGQETQYFGPGTRLLVL.

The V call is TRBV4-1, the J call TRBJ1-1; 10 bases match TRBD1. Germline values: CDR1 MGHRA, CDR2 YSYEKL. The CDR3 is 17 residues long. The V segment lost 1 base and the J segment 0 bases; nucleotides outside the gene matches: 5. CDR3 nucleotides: TGCGCCAGCAGCCAAGTCCCGGGACAGGGGTTGAACACTGAAGCTTTCTTT. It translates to CASSQVPGQGLNTEAFF.

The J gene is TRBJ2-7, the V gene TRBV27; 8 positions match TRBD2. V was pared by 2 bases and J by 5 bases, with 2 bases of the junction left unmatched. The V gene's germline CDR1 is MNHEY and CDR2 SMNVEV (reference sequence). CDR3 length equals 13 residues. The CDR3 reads CASSLRGGHEQYF. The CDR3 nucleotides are TGTGCCAGCAGTTTACGGGGGGGCCACGAGCAGTACTTC.

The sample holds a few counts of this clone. The CDR3 DNA is TGTGCCAGCAGCGATACAGGCAATCAGCCCCAGCATTTT. It translates to CASSDTGNQPQHF. The chain recombines TRBV7-2 with TRBJ1-5; D gene ambiguous. The CDR3 totals 13 residues. V dropped 5 bases and J dropped 2 bases, with 7 bases sitting between them. Germline lookup yields CDR1 SGHTA and CDR2 FQGNSA.

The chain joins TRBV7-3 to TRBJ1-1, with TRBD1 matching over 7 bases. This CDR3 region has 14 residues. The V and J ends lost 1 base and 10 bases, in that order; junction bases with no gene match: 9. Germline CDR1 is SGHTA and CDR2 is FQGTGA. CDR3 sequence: CASSLNAGAGGAFF. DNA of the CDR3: TGTGCCAGCAGCTTAAACGCTGGGGCAGGGGGAGCTTTCTTT.

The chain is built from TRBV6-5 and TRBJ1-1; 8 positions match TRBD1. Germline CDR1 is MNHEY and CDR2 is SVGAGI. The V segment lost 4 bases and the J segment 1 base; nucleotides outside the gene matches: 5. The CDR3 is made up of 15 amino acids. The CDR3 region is CASSSRQGTNTEAFF. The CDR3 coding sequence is TGTGCCAGCAGTTCCCGACAGGGGACGAACACTGAAGCTTTCTTT.

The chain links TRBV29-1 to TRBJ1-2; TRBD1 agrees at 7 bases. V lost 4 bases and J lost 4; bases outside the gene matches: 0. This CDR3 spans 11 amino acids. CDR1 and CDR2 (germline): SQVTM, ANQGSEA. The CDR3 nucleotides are TGCAGCGTTGGGGACAGCTATGGCTACACCTTC. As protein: CSVGDSYGYTF.

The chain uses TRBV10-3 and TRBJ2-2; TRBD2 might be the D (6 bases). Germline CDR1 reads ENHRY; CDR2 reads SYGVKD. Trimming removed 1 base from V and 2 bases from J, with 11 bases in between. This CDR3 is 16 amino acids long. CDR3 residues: CAISEFGGTNTGELFF. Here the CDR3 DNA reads TGTGCCATCAGTGAGTTTGGCGGGACCAACACCGGGGAGCTGTTTTTT.

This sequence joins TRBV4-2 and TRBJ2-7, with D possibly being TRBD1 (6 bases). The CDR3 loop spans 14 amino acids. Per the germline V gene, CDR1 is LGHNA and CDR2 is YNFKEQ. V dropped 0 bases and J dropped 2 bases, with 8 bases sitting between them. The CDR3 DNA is TGTGCCAGCAGCCAAGAAAACAGGGCCTACGAGCAGTACTTC. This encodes CASSQENRAYEQYF.

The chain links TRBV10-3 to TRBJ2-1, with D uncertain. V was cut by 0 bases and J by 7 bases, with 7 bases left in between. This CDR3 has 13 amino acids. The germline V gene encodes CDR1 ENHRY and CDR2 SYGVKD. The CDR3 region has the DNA TGTGCCATCAGTGAGTCCCTAATGAATGAGCAGTTCTTC. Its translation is CAISESLMNEQFF.

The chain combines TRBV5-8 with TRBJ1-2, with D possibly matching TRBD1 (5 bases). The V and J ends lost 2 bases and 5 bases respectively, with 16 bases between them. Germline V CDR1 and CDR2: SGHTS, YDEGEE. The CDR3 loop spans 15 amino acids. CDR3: CASSFDSASRYGYTF. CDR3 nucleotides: TGTGCCAGCAGCTTTGACAGCGCATCGAGATATGGCTACACCTTC.

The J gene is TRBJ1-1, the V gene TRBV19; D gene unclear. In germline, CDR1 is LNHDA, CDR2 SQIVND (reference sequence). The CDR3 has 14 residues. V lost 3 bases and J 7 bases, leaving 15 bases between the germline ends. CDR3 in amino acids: CASSMGLPGSEAFF. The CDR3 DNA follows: TGTGCCAGTAGTATGGGCCTCCCCGGCAGTGAAGCTTTCTTT.

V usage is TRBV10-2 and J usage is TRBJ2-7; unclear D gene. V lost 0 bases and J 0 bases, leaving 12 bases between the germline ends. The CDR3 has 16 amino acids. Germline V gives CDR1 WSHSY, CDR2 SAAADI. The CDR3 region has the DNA TGCGCCAGCAGTGAGTCAGCTCATGCCTCCTCCTACGAGCAGTACTTC. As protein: CASSESAHASSYEQYF.

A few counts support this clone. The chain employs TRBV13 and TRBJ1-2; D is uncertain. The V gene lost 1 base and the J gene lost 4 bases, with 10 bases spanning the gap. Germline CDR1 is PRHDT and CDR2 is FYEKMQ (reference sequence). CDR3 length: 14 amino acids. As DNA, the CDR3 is TGTGCCAGCAGCTTAGTGGCAGGTGCCTATGGCTACACCTTC. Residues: CASSLVAGAYGYTF.

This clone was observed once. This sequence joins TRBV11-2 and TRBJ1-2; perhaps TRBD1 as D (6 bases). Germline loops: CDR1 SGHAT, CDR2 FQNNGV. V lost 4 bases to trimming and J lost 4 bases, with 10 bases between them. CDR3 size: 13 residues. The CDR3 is CASSSTGSYGYTF. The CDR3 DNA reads TGTGCCAGCAGCTCTACAGGGTCCTATGGCTACACCTTC.